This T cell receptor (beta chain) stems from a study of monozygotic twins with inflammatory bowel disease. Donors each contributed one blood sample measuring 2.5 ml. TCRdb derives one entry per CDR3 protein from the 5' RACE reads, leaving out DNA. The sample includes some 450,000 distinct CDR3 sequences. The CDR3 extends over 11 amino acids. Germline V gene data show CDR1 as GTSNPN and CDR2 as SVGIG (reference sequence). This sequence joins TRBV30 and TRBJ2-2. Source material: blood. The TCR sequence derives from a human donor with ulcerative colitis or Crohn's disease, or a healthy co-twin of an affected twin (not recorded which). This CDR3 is CAWRFTGELFF.